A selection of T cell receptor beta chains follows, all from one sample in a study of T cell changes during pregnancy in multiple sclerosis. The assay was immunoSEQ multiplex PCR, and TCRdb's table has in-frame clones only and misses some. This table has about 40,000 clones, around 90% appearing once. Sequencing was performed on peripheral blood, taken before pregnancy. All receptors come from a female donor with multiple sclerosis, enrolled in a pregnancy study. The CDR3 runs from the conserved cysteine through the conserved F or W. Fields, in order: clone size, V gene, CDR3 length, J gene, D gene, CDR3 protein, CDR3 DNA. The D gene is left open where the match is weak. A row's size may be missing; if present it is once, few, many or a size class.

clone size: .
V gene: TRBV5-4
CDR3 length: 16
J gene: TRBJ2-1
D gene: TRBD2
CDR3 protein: CASSLVASGRINEQFF
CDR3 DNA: TGTGCCAGCAGCTTGGTGGCTAGCGGGAGAATCAATGAGCAGTTCTTC

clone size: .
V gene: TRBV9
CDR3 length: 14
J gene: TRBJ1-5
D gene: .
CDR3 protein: CASSVDGYNQPQHF
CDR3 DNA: TGTGCCAGCAGCGTAGACGGTTACAATCAGCCCCAGCATTTT

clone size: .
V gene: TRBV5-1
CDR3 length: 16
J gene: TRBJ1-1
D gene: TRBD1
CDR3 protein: CASSQGQGASRTEAFF
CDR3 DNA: TGCGCCAGCAGCCAGGGACAGGGGGCTTCACGGACTGAAGCTTTCTTT

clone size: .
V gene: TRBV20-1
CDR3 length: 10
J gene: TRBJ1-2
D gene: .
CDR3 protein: CSARADGYTF
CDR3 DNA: TGCAGTGCTAGAGCGGATGGCTACACCTTC

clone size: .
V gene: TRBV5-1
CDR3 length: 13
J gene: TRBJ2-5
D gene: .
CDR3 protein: CASSLGPGETQYF
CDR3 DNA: TGCGCCAGCAGCCTGGGTCCCGGGGAGACCCAGTACTTC

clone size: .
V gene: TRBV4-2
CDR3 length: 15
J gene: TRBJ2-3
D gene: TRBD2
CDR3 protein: CASSQELANTDTQYF
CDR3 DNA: TGTGCCAGCAGCCAAGAACTAGCGAACACAGATACGCAGTATTTT

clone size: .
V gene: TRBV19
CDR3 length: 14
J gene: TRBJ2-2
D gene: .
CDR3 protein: CAGREPGSGGELFF
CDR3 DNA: TGTGCCGGCCGGGAACCCGGGTCGGGCGGGGAGCTGTTTTTT

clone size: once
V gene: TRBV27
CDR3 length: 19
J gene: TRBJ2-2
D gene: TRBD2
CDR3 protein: CASSFSILPGGRNTGELFF
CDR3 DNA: TGTGCCAGCAGTTTTTCTATTCTTCCGGGCGGGAGGAACACCGGGGAGCTGTTTTTT

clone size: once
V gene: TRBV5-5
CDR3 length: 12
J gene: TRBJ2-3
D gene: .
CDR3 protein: CASSESPDTQYF
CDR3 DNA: TGTGCCAGCAGCGAGAGTCCAGATACGCAGTATTTT

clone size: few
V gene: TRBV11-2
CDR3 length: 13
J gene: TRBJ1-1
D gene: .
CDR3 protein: CASSLLLGHQPFF
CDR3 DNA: TGTGCCAGCAGCTTACTATTGGGACACCAACCTTTCTTT

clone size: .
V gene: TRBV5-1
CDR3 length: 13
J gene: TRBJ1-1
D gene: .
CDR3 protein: CASTSRDDTEAFF
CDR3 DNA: TGCGCCAGCACCTCCCGGGATGACACTGAAGCTTTCTTT

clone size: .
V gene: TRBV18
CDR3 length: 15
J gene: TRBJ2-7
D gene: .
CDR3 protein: CASSPSALVRYEQYF
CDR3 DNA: TGTGCCAGCTCACCGTCAGCGCTAGTGCGGTACGAGCAGTACTTC

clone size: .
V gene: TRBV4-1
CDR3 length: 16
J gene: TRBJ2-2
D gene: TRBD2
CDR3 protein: CASSQDRAGRGGELFF
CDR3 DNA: TGCGCCAGCAGCCAAGATCGGGCAGGGAGGGGCGGGGAGCTGTTTTTT

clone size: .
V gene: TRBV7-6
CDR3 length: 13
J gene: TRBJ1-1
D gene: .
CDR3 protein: CASSPPGGTEAFF
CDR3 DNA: TGTGCCAGCAGCCCCCCCGGGGGCACTGAAGCTTTCTTT

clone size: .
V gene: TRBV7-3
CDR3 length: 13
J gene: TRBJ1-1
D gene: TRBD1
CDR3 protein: CASSPGQGTEAFF
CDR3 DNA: TGTGCCAGCAGCCCAGGACAGGGAACTGAAGCTTTCTTT

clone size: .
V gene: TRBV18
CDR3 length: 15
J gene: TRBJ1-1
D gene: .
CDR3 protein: CASSPPEALNTEAFF
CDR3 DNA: TGTGCCAGCTCACCTCCCGAGGCGTTGAACACTGAAGCTTTCTTT

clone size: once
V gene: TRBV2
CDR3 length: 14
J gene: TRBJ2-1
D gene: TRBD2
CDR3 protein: CASASGRSYNEQFF
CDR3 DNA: TGTGCCAGCGCTAGCGGGAGGTCCTACAATGAGCAGTTCTTC

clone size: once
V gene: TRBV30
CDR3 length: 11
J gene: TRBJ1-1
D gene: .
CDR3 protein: CAWSQDTEAFF
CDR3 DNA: TGTGCCTGGAGCCAGGACACTGAAGCTTTCTTT

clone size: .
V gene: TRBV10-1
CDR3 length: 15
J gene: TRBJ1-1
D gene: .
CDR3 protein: CASSESQGRFTEAFF
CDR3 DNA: TGCGCCAGCAGTGAGTCTCAGGGAAGATTCACTGAAGCTTTCTTT

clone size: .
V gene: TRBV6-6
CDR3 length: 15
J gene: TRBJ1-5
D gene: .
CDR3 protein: CASSYDGGSNQPQHF
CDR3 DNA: TGTGCCAGCAGTTACGACGGGGGGAGCAATCAGCCCCAGCATTTT

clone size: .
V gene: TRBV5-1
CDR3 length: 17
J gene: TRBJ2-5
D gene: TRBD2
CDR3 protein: CASSLRNGAGGRETQYF
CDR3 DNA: TGCGCCAGCAGCTTGAGGAATGGAGCGGGAGGGCGGGAGACCCAGTACTTC

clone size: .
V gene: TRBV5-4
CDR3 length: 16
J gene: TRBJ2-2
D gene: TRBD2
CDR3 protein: CASSLVAGGFTGELFF
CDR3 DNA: TGTGCCAGCAGCTTAGTGGCGGGAGGATTTACCGGGGAGCTGTTTTTT

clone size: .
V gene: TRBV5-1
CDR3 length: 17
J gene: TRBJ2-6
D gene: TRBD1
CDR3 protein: CASSPRQGNSGANVLTF
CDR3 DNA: TGCGCCAGCAGCCCCAGACAGGGCAATTCTGGGGCCAACGTCCTGACTTTC

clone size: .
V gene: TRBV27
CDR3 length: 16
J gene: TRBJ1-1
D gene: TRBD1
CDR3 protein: CASRKDRDRGDTEAFF
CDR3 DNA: TGTGCCAGCAGGAAGGACAGGGATCGCGGGGACACTGAAGCTTTCTTT

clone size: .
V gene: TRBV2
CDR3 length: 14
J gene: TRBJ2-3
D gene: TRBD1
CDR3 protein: CASRQGANTDTQYF
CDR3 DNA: TGTGCCAGCAGACAGGGGGCTAACACAGATACGCAGTATTTT

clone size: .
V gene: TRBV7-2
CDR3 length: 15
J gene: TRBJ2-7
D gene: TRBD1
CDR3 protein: CASSLRTGVFYEQYF
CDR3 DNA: TGTGCCAGCAGCTTACGGACAGGGGTTTTCTACGAGCAGTACTTC

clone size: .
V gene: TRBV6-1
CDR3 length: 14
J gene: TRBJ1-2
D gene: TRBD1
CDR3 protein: CASGTGGVSYGYTF
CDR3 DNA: TGTGCCAGCGGTACAGGGGGCGTCAGCTATGGCTACACCTTC

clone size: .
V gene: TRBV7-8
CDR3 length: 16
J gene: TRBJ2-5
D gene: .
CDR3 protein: CASSPEATLALQTQYF
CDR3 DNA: TGTGCCAGCAGCCCAGAGGCTACCTTAGCCCTGCAGACCCAGTACTTC

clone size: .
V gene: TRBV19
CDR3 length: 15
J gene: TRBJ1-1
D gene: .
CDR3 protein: CASSIAGGGGTEAFF
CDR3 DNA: TGTGCCAGTAGTATAGCTGGGGGAGGTGGTACTGAAGCTTTCTTT

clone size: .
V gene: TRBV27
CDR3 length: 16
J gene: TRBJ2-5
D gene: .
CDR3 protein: CASSPVKGGPAETQYF
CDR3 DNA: TGTGCCAGCAGCCCCGTTAAGGGAGGACCGGCAGAGACCCAGTACTTC

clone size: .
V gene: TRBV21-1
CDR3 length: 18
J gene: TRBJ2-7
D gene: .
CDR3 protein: CASRPGRDIKRGKYEQYF
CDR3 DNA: TGTGCCAGCAGGCCAGGGCGGGACATAAAGCGGGGGAAATACGAGCAGTACTTC

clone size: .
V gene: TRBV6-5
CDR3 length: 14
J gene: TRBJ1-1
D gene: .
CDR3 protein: CASSYRPGETEAFF
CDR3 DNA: TGTGCCAGCAGTTACCGACCGGGGGAAACTGAAGCTTTCTTT

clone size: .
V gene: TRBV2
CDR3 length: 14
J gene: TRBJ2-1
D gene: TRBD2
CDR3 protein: CASSGRLAQNEQFF
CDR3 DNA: TGTGCCAGCAGTGGGCGACTAGCGCAGAATGAGCAGTTCTTC

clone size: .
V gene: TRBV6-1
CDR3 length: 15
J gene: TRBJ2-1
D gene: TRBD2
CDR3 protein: CASSLTLAGAYEQFF
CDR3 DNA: TGTGCCAGCAGCTTGACACTAGCGGGAGCCTATGAGCAGTTCTTC

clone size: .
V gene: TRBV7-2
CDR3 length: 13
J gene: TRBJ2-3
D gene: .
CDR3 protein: CASSLMFSDTQYF
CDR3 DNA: TGTGCCAGCAGCTTAATGTTTTCGGATACGCAGTATTTT

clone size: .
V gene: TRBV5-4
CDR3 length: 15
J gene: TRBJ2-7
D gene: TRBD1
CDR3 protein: CASSFPGQGSYEQYF
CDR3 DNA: TGTGCCAGCAGCTTCCCGGGACAGGGTTCCTACGAGCAGTACTTC

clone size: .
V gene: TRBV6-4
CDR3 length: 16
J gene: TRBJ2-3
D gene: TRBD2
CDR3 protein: CASSDSPAGGTDTQYF
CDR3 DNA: TGTGCCAGCAGTGACTCACCAGCGGGAGGCACAGATACGCAGTATTTT

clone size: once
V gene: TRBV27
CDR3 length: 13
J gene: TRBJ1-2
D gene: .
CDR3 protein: CASSTGGRGGYTF
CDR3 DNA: TGTGCCAGCAGTACCGGGGGGCGAGGAGGCTACACCTTC

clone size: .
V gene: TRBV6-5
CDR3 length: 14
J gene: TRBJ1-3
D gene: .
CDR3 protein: CASSYATAGNTIYF
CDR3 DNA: TGTGCCAGCAGTTACGCCACGGCTGGAAACACCATATATTTT